Shown below are 32 T cell receptor beta chains from a single sample sequenced in a study of shared clonotypes between healthy human individuals (dated by TCRdb to about 2020). The library was generated by the immunoSEQ multiplex PCR assay. Held by TCRdb, this immuneACCESS table contains in-frame sequences only and omits some clones. Under half of the omission traces to an unresolved V gene where checked; the cause of the rest is unknown. The sample data list over 400,000 clones, and about 96% of these were observed just once. Nearly 0.065% of the sample rests with the top ten. Sequencing used naive CD4+ T cells sorted from blood. Per the publication, the cell subset or site label means: CD45RA+ positively selected. All receptors come from a woman younger than 45 in good health.

This chain links TRBV25-1 with TRBJ1-3, with TRBD1 matching 10 bases. Germline V gene data show CDR1 as MGHDK and CDR2 as SYGVNS. The CDR3 has 15 amino acids. The V and J ends lost 7 bases and 6 bases, in that order; junction bases with no gene match: 9. CDR3 sequence: CASNLPGQGPNTIYF. Written as DNA, the CDR3 is TGTGCCAGCAACCTACCGGGACAGGGGCCAAACACCATATATTTT.

J is TRBJ2-3 and V is TRBV6-1; D is ambiguous. The V and J ends lost 1 base and 2 bases respectively, with 4 bases between them. CDR1 and CDR2 from the germline V gene are MNHNS and SASEGT. CDR3 length: 13 amino acids. The CDR3 loop is CASSEVYTDTQYF. For the CDR3, the DNA is TGTGCCAGCAGTGAAGTTTACACAGATACGCAGTATTTT.

The chain uses TRBV18 and TRBJ2-7; D is unresolved. V lost 3 bases and J 3 bases, leaving 12 bases between the germline ends. CDR1 and CDR2 (germline): KGHSH, LQKENI. CDR3 length: 14 amino acids. The CDR3 nucleotides are TGTGCCAGCTCACCTTCCCGCCATATCTACGAGCAGTACTTC. Amino acid sequence: CASSPSRHIYEQYF.

The chain combines TRBV5-1 with TRBJ1-2; 9 nucleotides match TRBD1. Germline trimming cut 1 base from V and 6 bases from J; bases unmatched to any gene: 7. CDR1 SGHRS and CDR2 YFSETQ come from the germline V gene. The CDR3 runs to 15 residues. This chain's CDR3 is CASSLWTGVKDGYTF. In DNA, the CDR3 is TGCGCCAGCAGCTTGTGGACAGGGGTAAAGGATGGCTACACCTTC.

J is TRBJ1-3 and V is TRBV28, with D perhaps matching TRBD1 (6 bases). This CDR3 is built from 15 residues. Germline CDR1 MDHEN, CDR2 SYDVKM. V was cut by 7 bases and J by 2 bases, with 15 bases left in between. CDR3 loop: CASTPSWGPGNTIYF. CDR3 coding DNA: TGTGCCAGCACCCCTTCTTGGGGGCCTGGAAACACCATATATTTT.

The V and J genes are TRBV27 and TRBJ1-1; D gene ambiguous. Between the trimmed V and J ends, which lost 6 bases and 5 bases, there was a span of 13 bases. This CDR3 is built from 13 residues. CDR1 and CDR2 (germline): MNHEY, SMNVEV (reference sequence). The CDR3 DNA reads TGTGCCAGCAGACCCACGGGGTGGACTGAAGCTTTCTTT. Protein product: CASRPTGWTEAFF.

The genes are TRBV19 and TRBJ1-5, with 9 bases lining up with TRBD1. The CDR3 is 17 amino acids. Trimming cost V 8 bases and J 3 bases; bases outside gene matches: 14. Germline V gene data show CDR1 as LNHDA and CDR2 as SQIVND (reference sequence). CDR3 in amino acids: CASPQGLTGGNNQPQHF. CDR3 coding DNA: TGTGCCAGTCCCCAGGGGTTGACAGGGGGGAACAATCAGCCCCAGCATTTT.

V is TRBV6-6 and J is TRBJ1-2; D unresolved. V lost 6 bases and J 4 bases, leaving 9 bases between the germline ends. The CDR3 extends over 12 amino acids. The germline V gene encodes CDR1 MNHNY and CDR2 SVGAGI (reference sequence). CDR3 loop: CASSETFYGYTF. CDR3 nucleotide sequence: TGTGCCAGCAGCGAAACTTTCTATGGCTACACCTTC.

V is TRBV28 and J is TRBJ1-4; 8 bases align to TRBD1. Per the germline V gene, CDR1 is MDHEN and CDR2 is SYDVKM. The CDR3 contains 17 residues. V lost 6 bases, J lost 2 bases, and 11 bases stayed unmatched. This chain's CDR3 is CASRTPPTGDTNEKLFF. As DNA, the CDR3 is TGTGCCAGCAGAACACCCCCGACAGGGGATACTAATGAAAAACTGTTTTTT.

J is TRBJ2-7 and V is TRBV28; 9 nucleotides agree with TRBD2. V shed 2 bases and J 4 bases; nucleotides not matched to a gene: 6. This CDR3 contains 15 residues. The germline gives CDR1 MDHEN, CDR2 SYDVKM. The CDR3 DNA follows: TGTGCCAGCAGTTTACGACCTAGCGGGATGTACGAGCAGTACTTC. Amino acid sequence: CASSLRPSGMYEQYF.

The genes are TRBV10-3 and TRBJ2-6, with D possibly TRBD2 on 5 matching bases. The CDR3 sequence is 13 residues long. Germline V gene data show CDR1 as ENHRY and CDR2 as SYGVKD. Trimming pared 3 bases from V and 8 bases from J, leaving 8 bases between. In DNA, the CDR3 is TGTGCCATCAGTGAAGGAGGTTCCAACGTCCTGACTTTC. Translation gives CAISEGGSNVLTF.

The chain carries TRBV7-9 and TRBJ2-1; D gene ambiguous. Germline CDR1 SEHNR, CDR2 FQNEAQ (reference sequence). The length of the CDR3 is 16 residues. The ends were cut back, 0 bases at V and 8 bases at J, with 17 bases in the middle. CDR3 loop: CASSLAYVLLVDEQFF. The CDR3 DNA reads as TGTGCCAGCAGCTTAGCCTACGTCCTACTCGTCGATGAGCAGTTCTTC.

V gene TRBV6-5 combines with J gene TRBJ2-7; D perhaps matches TRBD2 (6 bases). V was shortened by 6 bases and J by 5 bases, with 17 bases between the two germline ends. Germline lookup yields CDR1 MNHEY and CDR2 SVGAGI. The CDR3 loop spans 14 amino acids. CDR3 DNA: TGTGCCAGCAGGTTCGGGGGAGCCTGGGACGAGCAGTACTTC. This gives the protein CASRFGGAWDEQYF.

Concerning this clone: Relative to the germline gene, one junction end is altered; a read error may explain this. This sequence joins TRBV28 and TRBJ1-3, with D hard to call. CDR3 length equals 11 residues. Germline V lookup: CDR1 MDHEN, CDR2 SYDVKM. The CDR3 loop is CASRTRNAIYF. As DNA, the CDR3 is TGTGCCAGCAGGACGAGAAACGCCATATATTTT. Full variable domain (missing parts from reference TRBV28 and TRBJ1-3): DVKVTQSSRYLVKRTGEKVFLECVQDMDHENMFWYRQDPGLGLRLIYFSYDVKMKEKGDIPEGYSVSREKKERFSLILESASTNQTSMYLCASRTRNAIYFGEGSWLTVV.

The J gene is TRBJ1-5, the V gene TRBV5-1; D uncertain. CDR3 length: 13 residues. The V gene lost 0 bases and the J gene lost 6 bases, with 7 bases spanning the gap. Looked up from germline, CDR1 is SGHRS and CDR2 is YFSETQ. The CDR3 spells CASSLVSGQPQHF. The CDR3 DNA is TGCGCCAGCAGCTTGGTGTCGGGTCAGCCCCAGCATTTT.

This clone came up once. V and J are TRBV5-6 and TRBJ2-3, with D unresolved. CDR1 and CDR2 (germline): SGHDT, YYEEEE. This CDR3 region has 14 residues. Trimming shortened V by 6 bases and J by 2 bases, and 13 bases separated the two germline ends. CDR3 amino acids: CASTTRAPTDTQYF. CDR3 nucleotide sequence: TGTGCCAGCACCACCCGCGCGCCCACAGATACGCAGTATTTT.

The chain combines TRBV7-8 with TRBJ2-1, with a tentative D call TRBD2 (6 bases). Germline lookup yields CDR1 SGHVS and CDR2 FQNEAQ. Trimming took off 5 bases at V and 9 bases at J, with 23 bases between the two ends. This CDR3 has 16 residues. In nucleotides, the CDR3 is TGTGCCAGCAGCATCCCGACTAGAAGCGGCCGCCCTGAGCAGTTCTTC. Protein product: CASSIPTRSGRPEQFF.

The J gene is TRBJ2-3, the V gene TRBV6-6; maybe TRBD1 (7 bases). The CDR3 is made up of 15 amino acids. The ends were cut back, 6 bases at V and 3 bases at J, with 16 bases in the middle. Germline lookup yields CDR1 MNHNY and CDR2 SVGAGI (reference sequence). CDR3 sequence reads: CASSPAGQWTDTQYF. CDR3 bases: TGTGCCAGCAGCCCTGCGGGACAGTGGACAGATACGCAGTATTTT.

As DNA, the CDR3 is TGTGCCTGGAGTGTACTGGCGCACACTGAAGCTTTCTTT. It codes for CAWSVLAHTEAFF. The chain has TRBV30 and TRBJ1-1; no clear D gene. The CDR3 contains 13 residues. Trimming pared 0 bases from V and 3 bases from J, leaving 8 bases between. The germline V gene encodes CDR1 GTSNPN and CDR2 SVGIG (reference sequence). The variable domain in full, with the rest retrieved from reference TRBV30 and TRBJ1-1, is SQTIHQWPATLVQPVGSPLSLECTVEGTSNPNLYWYRQAAGRGLQLLFYSVGIGQISSEVPQNLSASRPQDRQFILSSKKLLLSDSGFYLCAWSVLAHTEAFFGQGTRLTVV.

The chain recombines TRBV7-9 with TRBJ2-7, with unresolved D. The germline CDR1 and CDR2 sequences are SEHNR and FQNEAQ (reference sequence). The V gene lost 6 bases and the J gene lost 2 bases, with 14 bases spanning the gap. This CDR3 comprises 14 residues. The CDR3 region is CASRPSHFAYEQYF. CDR3 DNA: TGTGCCAGCAGACCCAGCCATTTCGCCTACGAGCAGTACTTC.

The chain combines TRBV4-1 with TRBJ2-7; D remains unclear. Germline values: CDR1 MGHRA, CDR2 YSYEKL. The CDR3 is 14 amino acids. Trimming cost V 1 base and J 3 bases, with 10 bases left between them. The CDR3 here is CASSQGHFNYEQYF. The CDR3 DNA reads as TGCGCCAGCAGCCAAGGCCATTTCAACTACGAGCAGTACTTC.

The V and J genes are TRBV6-1 and TRBJ2-3; D not certain. Per germline, CDR1 MNHNS and CDR2 SASEGT. Trimming removed 2 bases from V and 0 bases from J, with 6 bases in between. This CDR3 comprises 14 residues. The chain's CDR3 is CASSELYSTDTQYF. CDR3 nucleotide sequence: TGTGCCAGCAGTGAACTGTATAGCACAGATACGCAGTATTTT.

This clone has a single count. The V and J genes are TRBV4-1 and TRBJ1-1; tentatively, D is TRBD1 (5 bases). The CDR3 contains 18 residues. Trimming left V 2 bases short and J 3 bases short, with 22 bases between. Germline CDR1 MGHRA, CDR2 YSYEKL. CDR3 loop: CASSQIFRRGDRDTEAFF. The CDR3 DNA is TGCGCCAGCAGCCAAATCTTTAGGCGAGGGGACCGAGACACTGAAGCTTTCTTT.

The chain carries TRBV18 and TRBJ2-7; D possibly corresponds to TRBD1 (6 bases). V was shortened by 5 bases and J by 2 bases, with 16 bases between the two germline ends. In germline, CDR1 is KGHSH, CDR2 LQKENI. The CDR3 loop spans 15 amino acids. The CDR3 DNA is TGTGCCAGCTCATCCCTGGGGACAAACACCTACGAGCAGTACTTC. Translation: CASSSLGTNTYEQYF.

This sequence joins TRBV6-5 and TRBJ2-7, with D perhaps being TRBD1 or TRBD2 (7 bases each). The CDR3 spans 13 residues. Germline V CDR1 and CDR2: MNHEY, SVGAGI. The V and J ends lost 10 bases and 0 bases respectively, with 13 bases between them. The CDR3 coding sequence is TGTGCCACAGGGGGGGACAGCTCCTACGAGCAGTACTTC. It specifies CATGGDSSYEQYF.

The rearrangement joins TRBV2 to TRBJ2-5, with 15 bases lining up with TRBD2. CDR1 SNHLY and CDR2 FYNNEI come from the germline V gene. This CDR3 is built from 16 residues. V lost 7 bases and J lost 3; bases outside the gene matches: 6. This chain's CDR3 is CASTGLAGGGEETQYF. The CDR3 region has the DNA TGTGCCAGCACGGGACTAGCGGGAGGAGGGGAAGAGACCCAGTACTTC.

V and J are TRBV10-1 and TRBJ2-3; TRBD2 agrees at 10 bases. Germline loops: CDR1 WNHNN, CDR2 SYGVQD (reference sequence). The CDR3 is made up of 15 amino acids. V shed 2 bases, J shed 5 bases, and the junction held 4 bases outside the gene matches. The CDR3: CASSEGLAEGDTQYF. DNA of the CDR3: TGCGCCAGCAGTGAGGGACTAGCGGAGGGAGATACGCAGTATTTT.

J is TRBJ2-7 and V is TRBV5-5; TRBD1 aligns across 9 bases. V shed 0 bases and J 2 bases; nucleotides not matched to a gene: 9. Germline V lookup: CDR1 SGHKS, CDR2 YYEKEE (reference sequence). The CDR3 contains 17 residues. The CDR3 DNA sequence: TGTGCCAGCAGCTTGGGGACAGGGACAGGGATCCCCTACGAGCAGTACTTC. As protein: CASSLGTGTGIPYEQYF.

This clone was counted once. This chain links TRBV5-1 with TRBJ2-1, with 7 bases matching TRBD1. Losses at the gene ends were 2 bases for V and 1 base for J; bases not matched to a gene: 3. CDR1 and CDR2 (germline): SGHRS, YFSETQ. This CDR3 comprises 15 residues. In DNA form, the CDR3 reads TGCGCCAGCAGCTTTACAGGGGTATCCTACAATGAGCAGTTCTTC. Protein: CASSFTGVSYNEQFF.

The table lists this clone with a few counts. V usage is TRBV15 and J usage is TRBJ2-7; 10 bases are a match to TRBD2. The CDR3 consists of 16 residues. Germline V gene data show CDR1 as LNHNV and CDR2 as YYDKDF (reference sequence). J gave up 3 bases and V 4 bases, and 9 bases lay outside the gene matches. The CDR3 nucleotides read TGTGCCACCAGCATCCGGCTAGCGGGAGCCGACTACGAGCAGTACTTC. It yields the protein CATSIRLAGADYEQYF.

The chain is built from TRBV28 and TRBJ2-7; D might be TRBD1 or TRBD2, each matching 5 bases. This CDR3 has 12 residues. The germline CDR1 and CDR2 sequences are MDHEN and SYDVKM. Trimming shortened V by 8 bases and J by 4 bases, and 12 bases separated the two germline ends. This CDR3 is CASGTGSYEQYF. The CDR3 DNA sequence: TGTGCCAGCGGGACGGGATCTTACGAGCAGTACTTC. Full variable domain (rest looked up from reference TRBV28 and TRBJ2-7): DVKVTQSSRYLVKRTGEKVFLECVQDMDHENMFWYRQDPGLGLRLIYFSYDVKMKEKGDIPEGYSVSREKKERFSLILESASTNQTSMYLCASGTGSYEQYFGPGTRLTVT.

The rearrangement links TRBV4-1 to TRBJ2-7; D is perhaps TRBD1 or TRBD2 (6 bases each). This CDR3 spans 16 amino acids. Trimming removed 1 base from V and 3 bases from J, with 16 bases in between. Germline CDR1 is MGHRA and CDR2 is YSYEKL. The CDR3 is CASSQVNPGAGYEQYF. CDR3 in DNA: TGCGCCAGCAGCCAAGTCAACCCGGGGGCTGGCTACGAGCAGTACTTC.